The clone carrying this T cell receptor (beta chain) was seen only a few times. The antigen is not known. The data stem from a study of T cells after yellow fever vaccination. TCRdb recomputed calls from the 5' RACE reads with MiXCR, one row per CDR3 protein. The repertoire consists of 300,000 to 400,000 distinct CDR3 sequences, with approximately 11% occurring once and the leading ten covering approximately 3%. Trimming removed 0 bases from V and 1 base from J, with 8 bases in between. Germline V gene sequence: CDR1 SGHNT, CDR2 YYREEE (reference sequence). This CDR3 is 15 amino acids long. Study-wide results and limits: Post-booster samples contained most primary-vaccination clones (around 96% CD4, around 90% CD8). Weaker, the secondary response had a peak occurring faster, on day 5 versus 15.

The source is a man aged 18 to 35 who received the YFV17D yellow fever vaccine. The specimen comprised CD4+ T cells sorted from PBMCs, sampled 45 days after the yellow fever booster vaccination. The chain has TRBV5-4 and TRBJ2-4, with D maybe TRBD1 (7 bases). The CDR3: CASSLAGGAKNIQYF. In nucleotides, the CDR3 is TGTGCCAGCAGCTTGGCAGGGGGGGCCAAAAACATTCAGTACTTC. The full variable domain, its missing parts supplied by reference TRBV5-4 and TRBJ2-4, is ETGVTQSPTHLIKTRGQQVTLRCSSQSGHNTVSWYQQALGQGPQFIFQYYREEENGRGNFPPRFSGLQFPNYSSELNVNALELDDSALYLCASSLAGGAKNIQYFGAGTRLSVL.